This T cell receptor beta chain stems from a study of blood T cell repertoires in COVID-19. For the study at large: Donors in the United States, Italy and Spain gave samples during acute or convalescent COVID-19. Sources were T cells, B-cell-depleted T cells, or PBMCs; the material itself was cDNA or gDNA.

This clone has a single count. Per the authors' pipeline: Cell counts per sample came from amplifying reference gene primers. Data came from immunoSEQ multiplex PCR; TCRdb stores just in-frame clones and leaves some out. The V and J calls and clone size are taken from that table; D and trimming were inferred from the DNA. There are 70,000 to 85,000 clones in the sample; roughly 82% occur only once, and over 9.5% lies in the top ten. This CDR3 is 13 amino acids long. Germline V lookup: CDR1 MDHEN, CDR2 SYDVKM. The V end was cut by 8 bases, the J end by 7 bases, with 15 bases between. The gene calls are TRBV28 and TRBJ1-5; D is possibly TRBD1 (5 bases). The sequence came from an older man with acute or convalescent COVID-19. Sequencing was done on a sample of peripheral blood. The CDR3 nucleotides read TGTGCCAGCGGGCAAGGGAAGGGGCAGCCCCAGCATTTT. Translation gives CASGQGKGQPQHF.